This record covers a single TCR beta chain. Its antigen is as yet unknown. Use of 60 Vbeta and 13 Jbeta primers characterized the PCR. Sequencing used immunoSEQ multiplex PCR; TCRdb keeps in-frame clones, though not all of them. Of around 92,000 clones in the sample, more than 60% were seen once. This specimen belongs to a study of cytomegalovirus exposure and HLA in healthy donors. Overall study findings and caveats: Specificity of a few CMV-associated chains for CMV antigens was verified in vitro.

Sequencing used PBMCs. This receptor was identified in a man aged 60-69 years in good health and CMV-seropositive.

The chain's CDR3 is CASSLVSAGELFF. CDR3 nucleotide sequence: TGTGCCAGCAGCTTAGTCTCCGCGGGGGAGCTGTTTTTT. The J gene is TRBJ2-2, the V gene TRBV11-2, with D unclear. V was pared by 1 base and J by 8 bases, with 8 bases between. The CDR3 consists of 13 residues. CDR1 and CDR2 (germline): SGHAT, FQNNGV.